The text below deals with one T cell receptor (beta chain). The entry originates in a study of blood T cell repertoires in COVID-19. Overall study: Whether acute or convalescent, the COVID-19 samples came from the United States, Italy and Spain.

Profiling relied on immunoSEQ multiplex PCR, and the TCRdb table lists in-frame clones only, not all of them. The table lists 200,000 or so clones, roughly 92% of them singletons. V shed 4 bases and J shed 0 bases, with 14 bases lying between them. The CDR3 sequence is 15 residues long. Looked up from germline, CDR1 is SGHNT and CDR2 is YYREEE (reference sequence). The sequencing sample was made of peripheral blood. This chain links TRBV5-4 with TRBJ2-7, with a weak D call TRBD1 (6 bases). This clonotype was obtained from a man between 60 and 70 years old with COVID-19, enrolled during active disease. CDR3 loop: CASSPGTLSSYEQYF. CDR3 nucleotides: TGTGCCAGCAGCCCTGGGACATTAAGCTCCTACGAGCAGTACTTC.